The T cell receptor (beta chain) described here comes from a study of shared clonotypes between healthy human individuals (TCRdb year 2020). Looking at the study overall: The cohort included a few men and a couple of women between 18 and 49 years of age. Different laboratories and diverse techniques were used to prepare libraries and sequence TCR repertoires, to increase sequencing depth and limit assay-specific biases. Leukapheresis yielded between about 0.85 and 10 billion PBMCs per donor. For each donor, CD4 naive and CD4 memory were each given three plates, CD8 naive was given two plates, and CD8 memory was given one plate. To estimate repertoire size and how much clonotype sharing occurs between individuals, the study deeply sequenced the blood TCR repertoires of five healthy adults. On the study overall, not on this receptor specifically: Higher generation probabilities were observed for clonotypes shared by all four sorted-subset donors than for non-shared clonotypes. Roughly 5.2% of naive CD4, roughly 3.6% of naive CD8, about 2.5% of memory CD4, and 0.35% to 0.4% of memory CD8 clonotypes were shared across a few donors. Only blood was sampled, and tissue TCR repertoires likely differ from those in blood. Naive subsets generally had larger estimated clonotype richness than memory subsets did. Because the study included only a small number of donors, the genetic and exposure-history diversity represented was limited. Pairwise subsampling led to the expectation that sequencing depth would affect the degree of clonotype sharing among donors. Even with the large sequencing depth, rarefaction of the sorted-subset datasets indicated that sequencing was incomplete.

Healthy HIV-negative adults with no recently reported acute infections or vaccinations were included as donors. Every donor was a Caucasian adult living in Nashville, Tennessee, USA. CD4+ T cells were enriched by magnetic negative selection; naive cells were then positively selected on CD45RA, and the negative fraction formed the memory subset. Blood was obtained by leukapheresis, after which PBMCs were separated by Ficoll-Histopaque density gradient centrifugation and cryopreserved in liquid nitrogen vapor phase. Analytical flow cytometry was used to check the purity and quantity of every magnetically sorted T cell population. From each sorted fraction, genomic DNA was isolated and quantified by UV absorbance on a Nanodrop 2000c. Using the deep immunoSEQ assay, TCR CDR3 regions were amplified from genomic DNA by multiplex PCR. Genomic DNA extracted from each cell subset was distributed evenly over all wells of several immunoSEQ 96-well plates, and each plate served as one replicate. Each replicate PCR for sorted subsets received about 200 ng genomic DNA, equal to about 30,000 T cell genomes. Purified libraries were measured with a Qubit 3.0 fluorometer, size-checked on a Bioanalyzer 2100, and measured again with the KAPA Library Quantification kit. Every immunoSEQ 96-well plate was sequenced on a dedicated single-read 150-cycle Illumina NextSeq 550 flow cell. The study's own analysis went as follows. Because the immunoSEQ output held only junctional sequences and lacked quality scores, the filtering could not match the filtering applied to full-length reads. Sequences were annotated with PyIR, a Python wrapper for IgBLAST v1.9, and V/J genes and CDR3 were assigned using IMGT germline references. Any read was removed if the V/J assignment was weak (E-value above 1e-6), the CDR3 was missing, or the read contained stop codons, out-of-frame junctions, or ambiguous translated residues. V3J clonotypes were defined as sequences sharing an identical inferred V gene, J gene, and CDR3 amino acid sequence. To compute the percentage overlap between repertoires, the number of shared unique clonotypes was divided by the size of the smaller repertoire. Repertoire richness was assessed with RTK rarefaction, the Chao1 estimator, and Recon v2.1 estimates of unobserved clonotypes. OLGA was used to compute generation probabilities for all TCRbeta clonotypes that the gDNA method yielded from a handful of donors. The source is immuneACCESS, and TCRdb retained only in-frame sequences with V and J called. Part of the clones is not carried over; for the studies checked, unresolved V genes explain less than half of this, and the remainder is unexplained. That table supplies the V and J calls and clone size; D and trimming were determined from the DNA. The table for this sample lists roughly 2,300,000 clones; roughly 92% of them were counted only once. Together, the top ten hold around 0.38% of the sample.

A word on this clone: The antigen it binds to is not known. Base quality data are lacking; no much larger clone is found one base away.

The V end gives up 4 bases and the J end 2 bases, leaving 7 bases in the junction not matched to a gene. Inclusive of the bounding cysteine and phenylalanine, the CDR3 is 16 residues long. Only the CDR3 region is kept as DNA, spanning 48 bases read in frame from base 1. CDR1 and CDR2, per the germline V gene, are SGHTA and FQGTGA. The V and J segments used are TRBV7-3 and TRBJ2-3, with TRBD2 identical over 9 junction bases. Input material: naive CD4+ T cells from PBMCs. Taken with the paper, the label for cell subset or site translates to: CD45RA+ positively selected. The sequence came from a young man in good health. Some clones in this sample may be carry-over from other donors' samples. The DNA sequence is as follows: TGTGCCAGCAGCTCCCTGGCGGGAGGGCCCACAGATACGCAGTATTTT. The resulting protein is CASSSLAGGPTDTQYF.